This T cell receptor (beta chain) was found in a study of blood T cells in healthy people across ages. The length of the CDR3 is 15 residues. Germline CDR1 reads SGHRS; CDR2 reads YFSETQ. A second roughly 7 to 11 cycle PCR used barcoded and J-beta primers. A template-switch adaptor with 12 random nucleotides tagged each cDNA molecule. TCRdb reanalysed the 5' RACE reads using MiXCR and keeps one entry per CDR3 protein. The table has some 1.6 million distinct CDR3 sequences, about 35% seen once. In the case of this clonotype: This could be a read error, since a much larger clone is one nucleotide away.

The chain is built from TRBV5-1 and TRBJ1-1; D possibly corresponds to TRBD1 (5 bases). The origin of this receptor is a woman aged 25 to 39 in good health. Sequenced sample: blood. The CDR3 nucleotides read TGCGCCAGCAGCTTGACAGGAGGAGAGGGCACTGATGCTTTCTTT. It translates to CASSLTGGEGTDAFF. Full variable domain (outside the CDR3, taken from reference TRBV5-1 and TRBJ1-1): KAGVTQTPRYLIKTRGQQVTLSCSPISGHRSVSWYQQTPGQGLQFLFEYFSETQRNKGNFPGRFSGRQFSNSRSEMNVSTLELGDSALYLCASSLTGGEGTDAFFGQGTRLTVV.